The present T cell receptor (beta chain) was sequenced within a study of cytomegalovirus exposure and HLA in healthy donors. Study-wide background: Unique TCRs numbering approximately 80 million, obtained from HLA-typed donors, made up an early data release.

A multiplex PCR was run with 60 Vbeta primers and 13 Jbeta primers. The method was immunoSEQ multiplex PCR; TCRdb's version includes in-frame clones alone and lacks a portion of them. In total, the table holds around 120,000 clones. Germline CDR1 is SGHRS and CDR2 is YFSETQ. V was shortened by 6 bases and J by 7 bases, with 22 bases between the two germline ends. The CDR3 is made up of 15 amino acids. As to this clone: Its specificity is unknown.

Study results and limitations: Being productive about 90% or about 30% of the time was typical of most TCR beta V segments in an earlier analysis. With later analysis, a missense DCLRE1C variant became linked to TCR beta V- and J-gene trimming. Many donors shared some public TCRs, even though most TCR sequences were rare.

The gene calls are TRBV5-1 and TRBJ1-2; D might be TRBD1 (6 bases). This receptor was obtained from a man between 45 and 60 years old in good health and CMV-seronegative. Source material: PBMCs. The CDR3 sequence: CASTSGGREGPGYTF. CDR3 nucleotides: TGCGCCAGCACCTCCGGGGGGCGAGAGGGTCCTGGCTACACCTTC.